Shown below are 4 T cell receptor beta chains from a single sample sequenced in a study of blood T cell repertoires in COVID-19. Only in-frame clones appear in the TCRdb table, and some are missing; sequencing was by immunoSEQ multiplex PCR. The sample includes fewer than 350,000 clones, approximately 89% of them seen just once. The sequencing sample was made of peripheral blood. Receptor source: a woman aged 55 to 70 with COVID-19, enrolled during active disease.

The V and J genes are TRBV29-1 and TRBJ2-3, with 10 bases aligning to TRBD2. The CDR3 totals 15 residues. Per germline, CDR1 SQVTM and CDR2 ANQGSEA. The ends lost 4 bases at V and 6 bases at J; junction bases unmatched: 10. CDR3: CSVGGGLAGADTQYF. CDR3 DNA: TGCAGCGTTGGTGGTGGGCTAGCGGGGGCGGATACGCAGTATTTT.

This chain joins TRBV10-2 and TRBJ1-2; 10 bases map to TRBD1. Germline loops: CDR1 WSHSY, CDR2 SAAADI. This CDR3 comprises 14 residues. V shed 0 bases, J shed 7 bases, and the junction held 2 bases outside the gene matches. DNA for the CDR3: TGCGCCAGCAGTGAGTCAGGGGACAGGGGTGGCTACACCTTC. Its protein product is CASSESGDRGGYTF.

J is TRBJ2-7 and V is TRBV10-2; D possibly corresponds to TRBD1 (6 bases). Trimming took 4 bases from V and 4 from J, leaving 14 bases between them. The CDR3 is 14 amino acids. Germline assignment: CDR1 WSHSY and CDR2 SAAADI. The CDR3 here is CASSVGTMKYEQYF. The CDR3, as DNA: TGCGCCAGCAGTGTCGGGACAATGAAGTACGAGCAGTACTTC.

The chain is built from TRBV29-1 and TRBJ1-1; perhaps TRBD1 as D (6 bases). From germline, CDR1 is SQVTM and CDR2 ANQGSEA. The CDR3 is 12 residues long. Trimming stripped 7 bases from V and 1 base from J, with 10 bases between. This chain's CDR3 is CSGLDRNTEAFF. In DNA, the CDR3 is TGCAGCGGCCTGGACAGGAACACTGAAGCTTTCTTT.